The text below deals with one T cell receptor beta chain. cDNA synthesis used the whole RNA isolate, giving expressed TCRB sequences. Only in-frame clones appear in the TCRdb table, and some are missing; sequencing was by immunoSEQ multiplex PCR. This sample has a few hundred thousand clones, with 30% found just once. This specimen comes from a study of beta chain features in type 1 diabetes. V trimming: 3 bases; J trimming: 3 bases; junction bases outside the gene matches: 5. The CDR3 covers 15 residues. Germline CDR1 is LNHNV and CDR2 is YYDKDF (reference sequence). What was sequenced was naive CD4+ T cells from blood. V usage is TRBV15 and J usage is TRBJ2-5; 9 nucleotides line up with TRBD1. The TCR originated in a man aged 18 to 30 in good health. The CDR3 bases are TGTGCCACCAGCAGGCACGGACAGGGGAAAGAGACCCAGTACTTC. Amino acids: CATSRHGQGKETQYF.